This T cell receptor beta chain was documented in a study of blood T cell repertoires in COVID-19. Background on the study: Samples taken during acute and convalescent COVID-19 were collected in the United States, Italy and Spain.

Profiling relied on immunoSEQ multiplex PCR, and the TCRdb table lists in-frame clones only, not all of them. Seen here are some 390,000 clones, about 90% observed once, and the top ten hold about 1.7%. The germline gives CDR1 SEHNR, CDR2 FQNEAQ (reference sequence). Deletions cut 2 bases from V and 3 bases from J, with 10 bases between. This CDR3 is 15 amino acids long. This clonotype was obtained from a woman in her 30s who had recovered from COVID-19. Sequenced input: PBMCs or T cells enriched from blood (not recorded which). The J gene is TRBJ1-4, the V gene TRBV7-9; TRBD1 might be the D (5 bases). In DNA, the CDR3 is TGTGCCAGCAGCTTAATTGGGGGGTCTAATGAAAAACTGTTTTTT. The encoded protein is CASSLIGGSNEKLFF. Looking up the rest from reference TRBV7-9 and TRBJ1-4 gives the full variable domain: DTGVSQNPRHKITKRGQNVTFRCDPISEHNRLYWYRQTLGQGPEFLTYFQNEAQLEKSRLLSDRFSAERPKGSFSTLEIQRTEQGDSAMYLCASSLIGGSNEKLFFGSGTQLSVL.